This entry is about one TCR beta chain. The CDR3 spans 15 residues. J was trimmed by 1 base and V by 0 bases; bases with no gene match: 3. Germline CDR1 is SGHRS and CDR2 is YFSETQ. This record comes from a study of T cell responses to AZD1222 COVID-19 vaccine. In the study overall: Combined were second doses at about 4 or about 12 weeks.

The method was immunoSEQ multiplex PCR; TCRdb's version includes in-frame clones alone and lacks a portion of them. The data contain some 110,000 clones, around nine tenths of them seen just once; the ten biggest clones take up about 2.5%. The sequencing here drew on peripheral blood, taken on day 0 of AZD1222 vaccination. The clonotype originates from an adult in good health. V usage is TRBV5-1 and J usage is TRBJ1-1, with 7 bases fitting TRBD1. The CDR3 loop is CASSLAGQENTEAFF. The DNA for the CDR3 is TGCGCCAGCAGCTTGGCAGGACAGGAGAACACTGAAGCTTTCTTT.